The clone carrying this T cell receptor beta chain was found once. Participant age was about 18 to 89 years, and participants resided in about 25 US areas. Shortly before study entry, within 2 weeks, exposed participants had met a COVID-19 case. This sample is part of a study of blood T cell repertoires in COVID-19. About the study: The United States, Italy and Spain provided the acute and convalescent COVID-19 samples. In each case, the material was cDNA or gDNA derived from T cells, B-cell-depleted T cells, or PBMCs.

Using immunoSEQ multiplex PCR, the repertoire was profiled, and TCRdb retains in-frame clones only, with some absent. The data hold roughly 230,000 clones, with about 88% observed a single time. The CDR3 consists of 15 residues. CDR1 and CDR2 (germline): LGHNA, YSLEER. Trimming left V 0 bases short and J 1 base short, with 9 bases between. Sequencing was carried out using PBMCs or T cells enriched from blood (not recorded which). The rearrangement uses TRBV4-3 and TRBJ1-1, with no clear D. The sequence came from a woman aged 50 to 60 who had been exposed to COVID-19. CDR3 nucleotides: TGCGCCAGCAGCCAAGATCCGAACAAGAACACTGAAGCTTTCTTT. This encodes CASSQDPNKNTEAFF.